This TCR beta chain stems from a study of Graves' ophthalmopathy and Graves' hyperthyroidism. The authors amplified TCR beta CDR3 regions, and they did so from RNA transcripts for repertoire sequencing. The library came from an HTBI-primed first-round RT-PCR and a second-round multiplex PCR. From the multiplex PCR reads, TCRdb called clonotypes with MiXCR, one entry per CDR3 protein. The sample has 300,000 to 400,000 distinct CDR3 sequences, 17% seen once. This clonotype appeared many times. This CDR3 region has 15 residues. V lost 2 bases and J lost 1, with 12 bases in between. Germline V gene sequence: CDR1 SGHRS, CDR2 YFSETQ. Moderately to severely active ophthalmopathy under 3 months, CAS at least 3, NOSPECS at least 4. Other autoimmune diseases, uncontrolled infections, pregnancy or lactation led to the exclusion of patients. The diagnostic workup employed clinical symptoms, serum thyroxine, TRAb, thyroid ultrasound and orbital computed tomography.

Sequences were obtained from peripheral blood. The rearrangement joins TRBV5-1 to TRBJ1-1; D possibly corresponds to TRBD1 (6 bases). This receptor was identified in an adult man with Graves' ophthalmopathy. CDR3 in amino acids: CASSLSNRANTEAFF. DNA for the CDR3: TGCGCCAGCAGCTTATCAAACAGGGCGAACACTGAAGCTTTCTTT. The complete variable domain, with remaining parts taken from reference TRBV5-1 and TRBJ1-1, reads KAGVTQTPRYLIKTRGQQVTLSCSPISGHRSVSWYQQTPGQGLQFLFEYFSETQRNKGNFPGRFSGRQFSNSRSEMNVSTLELGDSALYLCASSLSNRANTEAFFGQGTRLTVV.